These 32 T cell receptor beta chains were all obtained from the same sample, sequenced in a study of T cell repertoires in cytomegalovirus infection. Their antigens remain unidentified. From the reads, TCRdb called clonotypes with MiXCR, one entry per CDR3 protein. The repertoire holds hundreds of thousands of distinct CDR3 sequences, with about 33% as singletons. The material was cultured CD8+ T cells from PBMCs, obtained from culture after CMV antigen stimulation. The receptors originated from a human donor in good health (CMV status not recorded). Some clones in this sample may be carry-over from other donors' samples.

The rearrangement joins TRBV11-2 to TRBJ1-2; D might be TRBD1 (5 bases). The ends were cut back, 7 bases at V and 5 bases at J, with 20 bases in the middle. CDR1 and CDR2 from the germline V gene are SGHAT and FQNNGV. This CDR3 spans 15 amino acids. The CDR3 loop is CASTAYGGSGYGYTF. The CDR3 DNA is TGTGCCAGCACCGCGTACGGGGGGTCTGGGTATGGCTACACCTTC.

This clonotype was counted ten times or more. V gene TRBV7-8 combines with J gene TRBJ1-4, with a tentative D call TRBD1 (6 bases). V lost 5 bases and J 0 bases, leaving 16 bases between the germline ends. The germline gives CDR1 SGHVS, CDR2 FQNEAQ. This CDR3 comprises 17 residues. CDR3 DNA: TGTGCCAGCAGCCAACCTCGGGACACCACAACTAATGAAAAACTGTTTTTT. Amino acid sequence: CASSQPRDTTTNEKLFF.

V is TRBV29-1 and J is TRBJ2-1; D may be TRBD1 (6 bases). The V and J ends lost 1 base and 8 bases respectively, with 15 bases between them. The CDR3 consists of 14 residues. Germline lookup yields CDR1 SQVTM and CDR2 ANQGSEA. This CDR3 reads CSVEGVQGDDEQFF. Written as DNA, the CDR3 is TGCAGCGTTGAAGGGGTACAGGGTGACGATGAGCAGTTCTTC.

V is TRBV5-6 and J is TRBJ1-1; 7 nucleotides align to TRBD1. Germline V lookup: CDR1 SGHDT, CDR2 YYEEEE. The J segment lost 5 bases and the V segment lost 0 bases, leaving 4 bases of the junction unmatched. The CDR3 loop spans 14 amino acids. The CDR3 sequence: CASSLGGTVTEAFF. In nucleotides, the CDR3 is TGTGCCAGCAGCTTGGGGGGGACAGTAACTGAAGCTTTCTTT.

The J gene is TRBJ2-7, the V gene TRBV10-3, with 11 nucleotides matching TRBD1. V shed 10 bases and J 2 bases; nucleotides not matched to a gene: 10. Per germline, CDR1 ENHRY and CDR2 SYGVKD. This CDR3 has 15 amino acids. Here the CDR3 DNA reads TGTGCCACCACCCTGGACAGGGGGCCCGCCTACGAGCAGTACTTC. This gives the protein CATTLDRGPAYEQYF.

There are many counts of this clonotype. CDR3 sequence (DNA): TGTGCCAGCAGCTTAGCGCCGGCGGGGAATGAGCAGTTCTTC. It yields the protein CASSLAPAGNEQFF. The chain employs TRBV7-6 and TRBJ2-1; weak D call: TRBD2 (6 bases). This CDR3 has 14 residues. With 0 bases removed from V and 7 bases from J, the gap between germline ends came to 10 bases. CDR1 is SGHVS and CDR2 is FNYEAQ in the germline V gene.

This chain uses TRBV6-5 with TRBJ1-1; TRBD1 aligns across 8 bases. The J segment lost 6 bases and the V segment lost 9 bases, leaving 6 bases of the junction unmatched. Germline CDR1 is MNHEY and CDR2 is SVGAGI. This CDR3 has 12 amino acids. The CDR3 DNA reads TGTGCCAGTTCCAGGGGGCTCGCTGAAGCTTTCTTT. It encodes CASSRGLAEAFF.

The chain has TRBV6-2 or TRBV6-3 and TRBJ1-1, with a possible D match to TRBD1 (5 bases). The V end was cut by 2 bases, the J end by 8 bases, with 12 bases between. The CDR3 is 13 residues long. From germline, CDR1 is MNHEY and CDR2 SVGEGT. The CDR3 here is CASSYGAHLEAFF. In DNA, the CDR3 is TGTGCCAGCAGTTACGGGGCCCACCTGGAAGCTTTCTTT.

This clonotype was seen more than once but under ten times. This chain uses TRBV5-1 with TRBJ2-1; D unclear. The germline CDR1 and CDR2 sequences are SGHRS and YFSETQ. This CDR3 is 15 amino acids long. The ends were cut back, 7 bases at V and 0 bases at J, with 14 bases in the middle. As DNA, the CDR3 is TGCGCCAGCGGGGTTCCTTTTAGCTCCTACAATGAGCAGTTCTTC. Protein product: CASGVPFSSYNEQFF.

In its sample, this clonotype was seen many times. The gene calls are TRBV20-1 and TRBJ1-2, with a possible D match to TRBD1 (6 bases). This CDR3 has 16 amino acids. The ends were cut back, 5 bases at V and 2 bases at J, with 21 bases in the middle. CDR1 and CDR2 from the germline V gene are DFQATT and SNEGSKA (reference sequence). The CDR3 loop reads CSAPKQAHRDNYGYTF. Here the CDR3 DNA reads TGCAGTGCTCCGAAGCAGGCACACAGGGACAACTATGGCTACACCTTC.

This clonotype was seen only a few times. The CDR3 coding sequence is TGTGCCAGCACGGAGCGGGGGAGGACAGATACGCAGTATTTT. Its translation: CASTERGRTDTQYF. The rearrangement links TRBV6-5 to TRBJ2-3; 8 nucleotides agree with TRBD2. The J segment lost 3 bases and the V segment lost 7 bases, leaving 6 bases of the junction unmatched. CDR3 length: 14 amino acids. Germline assignment: CDR1 MNHEY and CDR2 SVGAGI.

This clonotype has a handful of counts. The chain links TRBV12-3 or TRBV12-4 to TRBJ2-5, with 10 bases that match TRBD2. CDR3 length equals 17 residues. V was clipped by 6 bases and J by 2 bases; unmatched bases: 12. In nucleotides, the CDR3 is TGTGCCAGCAGCCTTAGGGCTAGCGGGGGAATTCAAGAGACCCAGTACTTC. This gives the protein CASSLRASGGIQETQYF.

This clonotype was seen only a few times. The chain's CDR3 is CASSALASTYEQYF. The CDR3 nucleotides read TGTGCCAGCAGTGCACTAGCGTCGACCTACGAGCAGTACTTC. The rearrangement uses TRBV2 and TRBJ2-7, with 7 bases fitting TRBD2. Unmatched junction bases numbered 5, after V lost 4 bases and J lost 2 bases. Germline lookup yields CDR1 SNHLY and CDR2 FYNNEI. This CDR3 is 14 amino acids long.

This CDR3 is CASSPGQFLSYEQYF. The CDR3, as DNA: TGTGCCAGCAGCCCGGGACAGTTCCTATCCTACGAGCAGTACTTC. This rearrangement joins TRBV6-1 to TRBJ2-7, with 7 nucleotides matching TRBD1. The junction had 9 bases not matched to a gene; V was cut back by 6 bases and J by 1 base. This CDR3 region has 15 residues. Germline CDR1 and CDR2: MNHNS and SASEGT.

This clonotype was counted a few times. The V and J genes are TRBV6-6 and TRBJ1-4; D call uncertain. Germline loops: CDR1 MNHNY, CDR2 SVGAGI (reference sequence). V shed 3 bases and J shed 1 base, with 9 bases lying between them. The CDR3 runs to 15 residues. CDR3 residues: CASSYSPETNEKLFF. The CDR3 bases are TGTGCCAGCAGTTATTCGCCAGAAACTAATGAAAAACTGTTTTTT.

The gene calls are TRBV27 and TRBJ2-1; possibly TRBD2 for D (6 bases). V gave up 6 bases and J gave up 8 bases, with 11 bases separating them. CDR3 size: 12 residues. CDR1 and CDR2 from the germline V gene are MNHEY and SMNVEV (reference sequence). The CDR3 spells CASRGGGDEQFF. The CDR3 coding sequence is TGTGCCAGCAGGGGCGGAGGGGATGAGCAGTTCTTC.

This chain connects TRBV7-9 to TRBJ2-1, with 12 bases identical to TRBD2. This CDR3 region has 19 residues. V was clipped by 6 bases and J by 0 bases; unmatched bases: 12. Germline assignment: CDR1 SEHNR and CDR2 FQNEAQ (reference sequence). The CDR3 reads CASSSGGTSGFSSYNEQFF. The CDR3, as DNA: TGTGCCAGCAGTTCGGGAGGGACTAGCGGGTTTAGCTCCTACAATGAGCAGTTCTTC.

This clonotype has more than one count but fewer than ten. At one end, the junction sequence differs from germline, possibly due to a read error. This chain uses TRBV28 with TRBJ1-2; D may be TRBD1 (6 bases). Germline V gene lookup returns CDR1 MDHEN and CDR2 SYDVKM. CDR3 length equals 15 residues. DNA of the CDR3: TGTGCCAGCAGTTTTTACGGGGCAGGGGACACCGAACAACTCTTC. This codes for CASSFYGAGDTEQLF.

This clonotype was seen only a few times. This sequence joins TRBV10-2 and TRBJ1-1; D not resolved. This CDR3 spans 14 amino acids. V lost 2 bases and J 1 base, leaving 8 bases between the germline ends. CDR1 and CDR2 (germline): WSHSY, SAAADI. CDR3 sequence reads: CASSELRQNTEAFF. CDR3 nucleotide sequence: TGCGCCAGCAGTGAGCTGAGACAGAACACTGAAGCTTTCTTT.

V usage is TRBV6-5 and J usage is TRBJ1-2; D unresolved. Germline CDR1 MNHEY, CDR2 SVGAGI. V lost 0 bases and J lost 3, with 11 bases in between. This CDR3 region has 15 residues. CDR3 residues: CASSYSLGRDYGYTF. The DNA of the CDR3 is TGTGCCAGCAGTTACTCGTTGGGGAGGGACTATGGCTACACCTTC.

The V gene is TRBV4-2, the J gene TRBJ2-3, with 7 bases identical to TRBD1. Germline values: CDR1 LGHNA, CDR2 YNFKEQ. Trimming took 4 bases from V and 2 from J; bases not matched to a gene: 9. This CDR3 has 16 amino acids. The CDR3 DNA sequence: TGTGCCAGCAGCCTGACTCGGACAGGACCCACAGATACGCAGTATTTT. Amino acids: CASSLTRTGPTDTQYF.

This clonotype has more than one count but fewer than ten. The chain employs TRBV7-9 and TRBJ1-1; D gene ambiguous. Germline V lookup: CDR1 SEHNR, CDR2 FQNEAQ (reference sequence). V lost 6 bases and J lost 8, with 10 bases in between. The CDR3 spans 11 residues. As DNA, the CDR3 is TGTGCCAGCAGTCGGATGGTAGAAGCTTTCTTT. Protein: CASSRMVEAFF.

The chain couples TRBV7-9 to TRBJ2-2, with 9 bases identical to TRBD1. The CDR3 covers 18 residues. V shed 0 bases, J shed 7 bases, and the junction held 12 bases outside the gene matches. Germline lookup yields CDR1 SEHNR and CDR2 FQNEAQ (reference sequence). The chain's CDR3 is CASSLASEKDRGIGELFF. The DNA for the CDR3 is TGTGCCAGCAGCTTAGCCTCGGAGAAGGACAGGGGAATCGGGGAGCTGTTTTTT. Using reference TRBV7-9 and TRBJ2-2 for the parts outside the CDR3, the full variable domain is DTGVSQNPRHKITKRGQNVTFRCDPISEHNRLYWYRQTLGQGPEFLTYFQNEAQLEKSRLLSDRFSAERPKGSFSTLEIQRTEQGDSAMYLCASSLASEKDRGIGELFFGEGSRLTVL.

The V call is TRBV12-3 or TRBV12-4, the J call TRBJ1-6; D ambiguous. Trimming removed 3 bases from V and 7 bases from J, with 19 bases in between. The CDR3 spans 17 residues. The CDR3 region has the DNA TGTGCCAGCAGTTTTTGGGCAGAGCCTTTCAAGAATTCACCCCTCCACTTT. Its protein product is CASSFWAEPFKNSPLHF.

Concerning this clonotype: A read error may produce the germline difference seen at one junction end. The chain recombines TRBV28 with TRBJ2-2; possible D gene TRBD2, 5 bases. The CDR3 totals 14 residues. CDR1 is MDHEN and CDR2 is SYDVKM in the germline V gene. The CDR3 protein is CASSLKGYTGEPFF. CDR3 DNA sequence: TGTGCCAGCAGTTTAAAAGGATACACCGGGGAGCCGTTTTTT.

This clonotype was seen many times. V is TRBV7-9 and J is TRBJ2-5; TRBD2 might be the D (6 bases). Germline lookup yields CDR1 SEHNR and CDR2 FQNEAQ (reference sequence). The CDR3 totals 12 residues. V lost 9 bases and J 5 bases, leaving 13 bases between the germline ends. The CDR3, as DNA: TGTGCCAGTCGTGGGAGGTGGGAGACCCAGTACTTC. It specifies CASRGRWETQYF.

This clonotype was observed many times. The chain has TRBV4-2 and TRBJ1-1; tentatively, D is TRBD1 (6 bases). Per germline, CDR1 LGHNA and CDR2 YNFKEQ. The CDR3 has 14 residues. With 6 bases removed from V and 1 base from J, the gap between germline ends came to 12 bases. The CDR3 DNA sequence: TGTGCCAGCAGTCCGGGACACCCGAACACTGAAGCTTTCTTT. Translated, it gives CASSPGHPNTEAFF.

There are many counts of this clonotype. The chain combines TRBV7-2 with TRBJ2-1; 9 bases are shared with TRBD2. J was trimmed by 7 bases and V by 1 base; bases with no gene match: 14. Germline CDR1 SGHTA, CDR2 FQGNSA. The CDR3 runs to 18 residues. The CDR3 nucleotides read TGTGCCAGCAGCTTAGAGCCCGTAGCGGGGGCCAATACAAATGAGCAGTTCTTC. Residues: CASSLEPVAGANTNEQFF.

The rearrangement uses TRBV12-3 or TRBV12-4 and TRBJ1-4; the D is unclear. V dropped 1 base and J dropped 6 bases, with 12 bases sitting between them. The CDR3 is made up of 15 amino acids. CDR3 bases: TGTGCCAGCAGTTTAGTACATCATACTTATGAAAAACTGTTTTTT. Translated, it gives CASSLVHHTYEKLFF.

This chain joins TRBV9 and TRBJ2-1, with D possibly matching TRBD1 (5 bases). Deletions cut 0 bases from V and 0 bases from J, with 10 bases between. CDR1 and CDR2 from the germline V gene are SGDLS and YYNGEE. This CDR3 contains 16 residues. CDR3 sequence (DNA): TGTGCCAGCAGCGTAGATAAGGGGTCCTCCTACAATGAGCAGTTCTTC. This codes for CASSVDKGSSYNEQFF.

In this sample, this clonotype turned up many times. CDR3 DNA: TGTGCCAGCAGCTCTAGCGGGGGAGCCAATGAGCAGTTCTTC. Protein sequence: CASSSSGGANEQFF. V usage is TRBV7-9 and J usage is TRBJ2-1, with 10 bases that match TRBD2. The J segment lost 6 bases and the V segment lost 4 bases, leaving 3 bases of the junction unmatched. Germline V CDR1 and CDR2: SEHNR, FQNEAQ (reference sequence). The CDR3 loop spans 14 amino acids. Full variable domain (outside the CDR3, taken from reference TRBV7-9 and TRBJ2-1): DTGVSQNPRHKITKRGQNVTFRCDPISEHNRLYWYRQTLGQGPEFLTYFQNEAQLEKSRLLSDRFSAERPKGSFSTLEIQRTEQGDSAMYLCASSSSGGANEQFFGPGTRLTVL.

This clonotype turned up a few times. The J gene is TRBJ1-4, the V gene TRBV5-1, with D possibly TRBD1 on 5 matching bases. CDR1 and CDR2 from the germline V gene are SGHRS and YFSETQ. There are 15 residues in the CDR3. V lost 4 bases and J lost 0, with 10 bases in between. The CDR3 sequence is CASSPDTSTNEKLFF. The CDR3 DNA reads as TGCGCCAGCAGCCCGGACACCTCAACTAATGAAAAACTGTTTTTT.